A single sample is the source of the 17 T cell receptor beta chains below, sequenced in a study of blood T cell repertoires in COVID-19. TCRdb's table, derived via immunoSEQ multiplex PCR, lists solely in-frame clones and lacks some. Found here are about 200,000 clones, roughly 90% of them singletons; the top ten hold roughly 2.4%. The sequenced sample consisted of peripheral blood. The receptors were sampled from a woman aged 45 to 65 with acute or convalescent COVID-19.

This rearrangement joins TRBV7-2 to TRBJ2-2; D remains unclear. The CDR3 is 15 amino acids. Between the trimmed V and J ends, which lost 3 bases and 0 bases, there was a span of 8 bases. Germline lookup yields CDR1 SGHTA and CDR2 FQGNSA. The CDR3 DNA follows: TGTGCCAGCAGCTTTAGGCTAGCGAACACCGGGGAGCTGTTTTTT. Its protein product is CASSFRLANTGELFF. Complete variable domain (other parts from reference TRBV7-2 and TRBJ2-2): GAGVSQSPSNKVTEKGKDVELRCDPISGHTALYWYRQSLGQGLEFLIYFQGNSAPDKSGLPSDRFSAERTGGSVSTLTIQRTQQEDSAVYLCASSFRLANTGELFFGEGSRLTVL.

The chain uses TRBV5-6 and TRBJ1-4, with 7 bases identical to TRBD1. The CDR3 totals 16 residues. J was trimmed by 4 bases and V by 2 bases; bases with no gene match: 8. From germline, CDR1 is SGHDT and CDR2 YYEEEE. In nucleotides, the CDR3 is TGTGCCAGCAGCTTACTCCGGGACAGAGGTAATGAAAAACTGTTTTTT. This gives the protein CASSLLRDRGNEKLFF.

The gene calls are TRBV10-3 and TRBJ2-7, with TRBD1 matching over 9 bases. V lost 7 bases and J lost 2; bases outside the gene matches: 6. This CDR3 is built from 14 residues. Germline V lookup: CDR1 ENHRY, CDR2 SYGVKD. As DNA, the CDR3 is TGTGCCATCAAGGGGGGACAGGGACCCTACGAGCAGTACTTC. It is translated as CAIKGGQGPYEQYF.

This chain links TRBV19 with TRBJ1-4; a weak D match, TRBD1 (6 bases). Germline CDR1 and CDR2: LNHDA and SQIVND (reference sequence). Trimming left V 7 bases short and J 7 bases short, with 16 bases between. This CDR3 region has 14 residues. Written as DNA, the CDR3 is TGTGCCAGTACCTCCACAGGGAATTCTGAAAAACTGTTTTTT. This gives the protein CASTSTGNSEKLFF.

The chain is built from TRBV6-6 and TRBJ2-1, with 7 bases lining up with TRBD1. This CDR3 has 14 residues. The germline gives CDR1 MNHNY, CDR2 SVGAGI (reference sequence). V shed 4 bases, J shed 9 bases, and the junction held 9 bases outside the gene matches. In DNA, the CDR3 is TGTGCCAGCAGTTCGGTACAGGGGTCCGGTGAGCAGTTCTTC. It yields the protein CASSSVQGSGEQFF.

The rearrangement uses TRBV5-1 and TRBJ2-1, with a weak D call TRBD1 (6 bases). The germline V and J ends were trimmed by 6 bases and 9 bases, with 16 bases remaining between them. Germline assignment: CDR1 SGHRS and CDR2 YFSETQ. The CDR3 length is 13 residues. CDR3 nucleotide sequence: TGCGCCAGCAACAACAGGGACGAGAGTGAGCAGTTCTTC. Its translation is CASNNRDESEQFF.

The chain employs TRBV3-1 (or the pseudogene TRBV3-2) and TRBJ2-1; 8 nucleotides match TRBD2. CDR3 length: 17 amino acids. Germline V gives CDR1 LGHDT, CDR2 YNNKEL (reference sequence). V lost 0 bases to trimming and J lost 8 bases; unmatched junction nucleotides: 12. The CDR3 is CASSQEGRGLAEDEQFF. The CDR3 nucleotides are TGTGCCAGCAGCCAAGAGGGAAGAGGACTAGCCGAGGATGAGCAGTTCTTC.

The chain has TRBV15 and TRBJ2-1, with 12 bases aligning to TRBD1. V trimming: 6 bases; J trimming: 6 bases; junction bases outside the gene matches: 6. Germline V CDR1 and CDR2: LNHNV, YYDKDF (reference sequence). The CDR3 is 15 residues long. CDR3 region: CATSKPGQGANEQFF. CDR3 DNA: TGTGCCACCAGTAAACCGGGACAGGGGGCCAATGAGCAGTTCTTC.

The V gene is TRBV12-5, the J gene TRBJ2-7; tentatively, D is TRBD1 (5 bases). Trimming removed 0 bases from V and 2 bases from J, with 17 bases in between. The CDR3 runs 17 residues. The germline V gene encodes CDR1 LGHNT and CDR2 FRNRAP. CDR3: CASGLVPTVGVPYEQYF. DNA of the CDR3: TGTGCTAGTGGTTTGGTACCAACGGTAGGGGTCCCCTACGAGCAGTACTTC.

The gene calls are TRBV25-1 and TRBJ1-2, with D unclear. The germline CDR1 and CDR2 sequences are MGHDK and SYGVNS. This CDR3 region has 13 residues. Trimming removed 2 bases at V and 5 bases at J, with 9 bases between. DNA of the CDR3: TGTGCCAGCAGTGAACGGGGAAATTATGGCTACACCTTC. This translates into CASSERGNYGYTF.

This chain connects TRBV4-2 to TRBJ2-2; perhaps TRBD1 as D (6 bases). Germline V gene sequence: CDR1 LGHNA, CDR2 YNFKEQ. The CDR3 is made up of 17 amino acids. Trimming pared 0 bases from V and 9 bases from J, leaving 20 bases between. In DNA, the CDR3 is TGTGCCAGCAGCCAAGAAGGGGGAAGACACTTAGGCCGGGAGCTGTTTTTT. Amino acids: CASSQEGGRHLGRELFF.

This chain connects TRBV7-2 to TRBJ2-5; TRBD2 agrees at 9 bases. The CDR3 is made up of 16 amino acids. The V gene end was trimmed by 1 base and the J gene end by 1 base; junction bases not matched to a gene: 4. Germline assignment: CDR1 SGHTA and CDR2 FQGNSA. CDR3 nucleotide sequence: TGTGCCAGCAGCTTAGGGGTAGCGGGGGCCCAAGAGACCCAGTACTTC. Amino acids: CASSLGVAGAQETQYF.

The sample holds one count of this clone. The chain carries TRBV5-1 and TRBJ2-5; 14 positions match TRBD2. The germline gives CDR1 SGHRS, CDR2 YFSETQ. The CDR3 runs to 19 residues. The J segment lost 0 bases and the V segment lost 2 bases, leaving 9 bases of the junction unmatched. The CDR3 sequence is CASSLGLAGGGGNQETQYF. CDR3 nucleotides: TGCGCCAGCAGCTTAGGACTAGCGGGAGGAGGTGGGAACCAAGAGACCCAGTACTTC.

The chain uses TRBV9 and TRBJ1-2, with TRBD1 identical over 7 bases. The CDR3 totals 15 residues. Germline V gene lookup returns CDR1 SGDLS and CDR2 YYNGEE. Germline trimming cut 6 bases from V and 6 bases from J; bases unmatched to any gene: 14. The CDR3 here is CASTPSGGGGDGYTF. The CDR3 DNA reads TGTGCCAGCACCCCGTCGGGAGGGGGCGGGGATGGCTACACCTTC.

The chain couples TRBV4-3 to TRBJ1-2; 9 bases fit TRBD1. Trimming took 4 bases from V and 6 from J; bases not matched to a gene: 6. CDR1 LGHNA and CDR2 YSLEER come from the germline V gene. This CDR3 spans 14 amino acids. The CDR3 DNA follows: TGCGCCAGCAGCCCGGGACAGGGTGGAGATGGCTACACCTTC. This translates into CASSPGQGGDGYTF.

This clone was detected a few times. The chain couples TRBV2 to TRBJ1-2; possibly TRBD1 for D (5 bases). Germline V gives CDR1 SNHLY, CDR2 FYNNEI. The CDR3 has 14 amino acids. Trimming left V 9 bases short and J 2 bases short, with 16 bases between. CDR3 bases: TGTGCCAGAGGCTCTCCAGGGTTAAACTATGGCTACACCTTC. Amino acid sequence: CARGSPGLNYGYTF.

This clone was counted a single time. In nucleotides, the CDR3 is TGTGCCAGCAGCCAGGAAGACAGGCCCAATCAGCCCCAGCATTTT. Protein product: CASSQEDRPNQPQHF. The V gene is TRBV3-1 (or the pseudogene TRBV3-2), the J gene TRBJ1-5, with D tentatively TRBD1 (6 bases). V lost 3 bases and J lost 3, with 12 bases in between. Germline V gene sequence: CDR1 LGHDT, CDR2 YNNKEL (reference sequence). The CDR3 covers 15 residues.